A single T cell receptor (beta chain) is shown here with its context. CDR3 length: 17 residues. Germline CDR1 and CDR2: MGHRA and YSYEKL. With V trimmed by 5 bases and J by 2 bases, 13 bases remained unmatched. These data belong to a study of blood T cell repertoires in COVID-19. Study-wide context: The United States, Italy and Spain were the sources of the acute and convalescent COVID-19 samples.

In the original processing: Amplifying reference gene primers gave estimates of nucleated cell counts. Data came from immunoSEQ multiplex PCR; TCRdb stores just in-frame clones and leaves some out. V, J and clone size were drawn from that table, and D and trimming were deduced from the DNA. The sample consists of nearly 350,000 clones, 85% to 90% of them appearing once. The chain carries TRBV4-1 and TRBJ2-3; 7 bases align to TRBD2. Material: peripheral blood. This receptor was obtained from a woman in her seventies with COVID-19, enrolled during active disease. The CDR3 nucleotides read TGCGCCAGCAGCATTTTTTCCGAGCGGGGACCCACAGATACGCAGTATTTT. This gives the protein CASSIFSERGPTDTQYF.